This is a list of T cell receptor beta chains from one sample in a study of cytomegalovirus exposure and HLA in healthy donors. Clones were sequenced by immunoSEQ multiplex PCR, and TCRdb holds only the in-frame ones, with some missing. Of around 100,000 clones listed, about 62% are singletons. Sequenced material: PBMCs. The receptors shown here come from a man aged 25 to 40 in good health and CMV-seronegative. CDR3s include the opening cysteine and the closing phenylalanine or tryptophan. Fields, in order: D gene, V gene, CDR3 length, J gene, clone size, CDR3 DNA, CDR3 protein. D genes are given only for firm matches. The size of a clone is reported for some rows only, either as once, few or many, or as a class for expanded clones.

d_gene: TRBD2
v_gene: TRBV10-3
len: 15
j_gene: TRBJ2-5
abundance: few
CDR3nt: TGTGCCATCAGAAGTAGCGGGGGGGGCCAAGAGACCCAGTACTTC
CDR3aa: CAIRSSGGGQETQYF

d_gene: TRBD1
v_gene: TRBV7-9
len: 12
j_gene: TRBJ1-4
abundance: few
CDR3nt: TGTTCCAGCAGCTGGACAGGGGAAAAACTGTTTTTT
CDR3aa: CSSSWTGEKLFF

d_gene: TRBD2
v_gene: TRBV9
len: 15
j_gene: TRBJ2-1
abundance: few
CDR3nt: TGTGCCAGCAGCGTAGTAGCGGGGGGGCGCAATGAGCAGTTCTTC
CDR3aa: CASSVVAGGRNEQFF

d_gene: .
v_gene: TRBV5-6
len: 12
j_gene: TRBJ2-2
abundance: .
CDR3nt: TGTGCCAGCAGCCCAACACCCGGGGAGCTGTTTTTT
CDR3aa: CASSPTPGELFF

d_gene: .
v_gene: TRBV25-1
len: 16
j_gene: TRBJ1-4
abundance: .
CDR3nt: TGTGCCAGCAGTGATCAAGAGGACAGCATTAATGAAAAACTGTTTTTT
CDR3aa: CASSDQEDSINEKLFF

d_gene: .
v_gene: TRBV5-1
len: 18
j_gene: TRBJ2-2
abundance: .
CDR3nt: TGCGCCAGCAGCTCCGATCCAACGCGGCAGCGGCAACCCGGGGAGCTGTTTTTT
CDR3aa: CASSSDPTRQRQPGELFF

d_gene: .
v_gene: TRBV5-4
len: 17
j_gene: TRBJ1-1
abundance: .
CDR3nt: TGTGCCAGCAGCTTGTATAGCTCTGGGGAGATGATTACTGAAGCTTTCTTT
CDR3aa: CASSLYSSGEMITEAFF

d_gene: .
v_gene: TRBV14
len: 15
j_gene: TRBJ2-7
abundance: .
CDR3nt: TGTGCCAGCAGCCGTACTGGGGGGTCCTCCCACGAGCAGTACTTC
CDR3aa: CASSRTGGSSHEQYF

d_gene: TRBD1
v_gene: TRBV5-1
len: 16
j_gene: TRBJ1-1
abundance: .
CDR3nt: TGCGCCAGCAGCTTGAACGTGGGACAGGGGAACACTGAAGCTTTCTTT
CDR3aa: CASSLNVGQGNTEAFF

d_gene: TRBD1
v_gene: TRBV4-1
len: 16
j_gene: TRBJ1-2
abundance: few
CDR3nt: TGCGCCAGCAGCCAGCCTCGACAGGGAATAGGCTATGGCTACACCTTC
CDR3aa: CASSQPRQGIGYGYTF

d_gene: TRBD1
v_gene: TRBV7-9
len: 13
j_gene: TRBJ1-1
abundance: few
CDR3nt: TGTGCCAGCAGCTCTCAGGGGGACACTGAAGCTTTCTTT
CDR3aa: CASSSQGDTEAFF

d_gene: .
v_gene: TRBV5-8
len: 18
j_gene: TRBJ2-7
abundance: .
CDR3nt: TGTGCCAGCAGCTCCAATGAACAGGGAGACCTAGAAATCAACGAGCAGTACTTC
CDR3aa: CASSSNEQGDLEINEQYF

d_gene: TRBD2
v_gene: TRBV27
len: 16
j_gene: TRBJ2-1
abundance: .
CDR3nt: TGTGCCAGCAGTTTGGGGCAGCTAGCGGGAGTTGAGGAGCAGTTCTTC
CDR3aa: CASSLGQLAGVEEQFF

d_gene: .
v_gene: TRBV30
len: 13
j_gene: TRBJ2-4
abundance: few
CDR3nt: TGTGCCTGGAGTCCCGGAACCCTGGGGCTTCAGTACTTC
CDR3aa: CAWSPGTLGLQYF

d_gene: .
v_gene: TRBV4-1
len: 15
j_gene: TRBJ1-3
abundance: .
CDR3nt: TGCGCCAGCAGCCAGCTGACAGACAATGGAAACACCATATATTTT
CDR3aa: CASSQLTDNGNTIYF

d_gene: .
v_gene: TRBV5-6
len: 14
j_gene: TRBJ2-2
abundance: .
CDR3nt: TGTGCCAGCAGCTTGGGGGCAGGAACCGGGGAGCTGTTTTTT
CDR3aa: CASSLGAGTGELFF

d_gene: .
v_gene: TRBV30
len: 14
j_gene: TRBJ2-2
abundance: .
CDR3nt: TGTGCCTGGAGGGGGAGGATTGACACCGGGGAGCTGTTTTTT
CDR3aa: CAWRGRIDTGELFF

d_gene: TRBD1
v_gene: TRBV4-2
len: 16
j_gene: TRBJ1-5
abundance: .
CDR3nt: TGTGCCAGCAGCCTCCAAGGAGGGACAGGTGGTCAGCCCCAGCATTTT
CDR3aa: CASSLQGGTGGQPQHF

d_gene: TRBD1
v_gene: TRBV2
len: 15
j_gene: TRBJ2-3
abundance: .
CDR3nt: TGTGCCAGCAGAGCGGACAGGGCGTTAAGAGATACGCAGTATTTT
CDR3aa: CASRADRALRDTQYF

d_gene: TRBD1
v_gene: TRBV7-6
len: 14
j_gene: TRBJ2-7
abundance: .
CDR3nt: TGTGCCAGCAGCTCGGACAGGTTTTCCTACGAGCAGTACTTC
CDR3aa: CASSSDRFSYEQYF

d_gene: .
v_gene: TRBV19
len: 10
j_gene: TRBJ1-4
abundance: .
CDR3nt: TGTGCCACCTTTAAGGGGAAACTGTTTTTT
CDR3aa: CATFKGKLFF

d_gene: .
v_gene: TRBV6-1
len: 11
j_gene: TRBJ1-2
abundance: .
CDR3nt: TGTGCCAGCAGTGCGGGGAAAGGCTACACCTTC
CDR3aa: CASSAGKGYTF

d_gene: .
v_gene: TRBV4-2
len: 15
j_gene: TRBJ1-1
abundance: once
CDR3nt: TGTGCCAGCAGCCAAGAGGGCAGCATGAACACTGAAGCTTTCTTT
CDR3aa: CASSQEGSMNTEAFF

d_gene: TRBD1
v_gene: TRBV10-3
len: 14
j_gene: TRBJ2-5
abundance: .
CDR3nt: TGTGCCATCACTGAAGACAGGGGGAAAGAGACCCAGTACTTC
CDR3aa: CAITEDRGKETQYF

d_gene: .
v_gene: TRBV2
len: 15
j_gene: TRBJ1-5
abundance: few
CDR3nt: TGTGCCAGCAGTTGGGACAACCAGAGCAATCAGCCCCAGCATTTT
CDR3aa: CASSWDNQSNQPQHF

d_gene: TRBD2
v_gene: TRBV5-1
len: 18
j_gene: TRBJ2-1
abundance: .
CDR3nt: TGCGCCAGCAGCTTCGGGACTAGCGGTTCGAGCTCCTACAATGAGCAGTTCTTC
CDR3aa: CASSFGTSGSSSYNEQFF

d_gene: TRBD2
v_gene: TRBV28
len: 20
j_gene: TRBJ2-3
abundance: .
CDR3nt: TGTGCCAGCAGTTTAGGGGAGAGAGGACTAGCGGGAGCGGGCACAGATACGCAGTATTTT
CDR3aa: CASSLGERGLAGAGTDTQYF

d_gene: .
v_gene: TRBV7-2
len: 14
j_gene: TRBJ2-3
abundance: .
CDR3nt: TGTGCCAGCAGCTTAGTTTCGGGTTTTGATACGCAGTATTTT
CDR3aa: CASSLVSGFDTQYF

d_gene: .
v_gene: TRBV4-3
len: 17
j_gene: TRBJ2-1
abundance: .
CDR3nt: TGCGCCAGCAGCCAAGTGCATTGGGGGGATGATTACAATGAGCAGTTCTTC
CDR3aa: CASSQVHWGDDYNEQFF

d_gene: TRBD1
v_gene: TRBV28
len: 14
j_gene: TRBJ2-3
abundance: .
CDR3nt: TGTGCCAGCAGCAGAGACAGGGGAACAGATACGCAGTATTTT
CDR3aa: CASSRDRGTDTQYF